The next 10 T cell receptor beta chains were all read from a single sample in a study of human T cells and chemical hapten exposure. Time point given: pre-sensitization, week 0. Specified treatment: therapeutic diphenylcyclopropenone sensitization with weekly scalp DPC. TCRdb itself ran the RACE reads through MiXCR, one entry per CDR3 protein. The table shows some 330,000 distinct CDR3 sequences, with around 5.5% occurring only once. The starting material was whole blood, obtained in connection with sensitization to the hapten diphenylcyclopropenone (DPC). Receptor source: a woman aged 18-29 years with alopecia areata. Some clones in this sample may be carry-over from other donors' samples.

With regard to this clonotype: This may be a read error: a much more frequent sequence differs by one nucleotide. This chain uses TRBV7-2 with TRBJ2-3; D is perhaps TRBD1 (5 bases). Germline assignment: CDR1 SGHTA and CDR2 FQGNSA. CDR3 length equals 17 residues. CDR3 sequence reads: CVSSLIIQGAPTDTQYF. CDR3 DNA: TGTGTCAGCAGCTTAATTATTCAAGGGGCGCCCACAGATACGCAGTATTTT.

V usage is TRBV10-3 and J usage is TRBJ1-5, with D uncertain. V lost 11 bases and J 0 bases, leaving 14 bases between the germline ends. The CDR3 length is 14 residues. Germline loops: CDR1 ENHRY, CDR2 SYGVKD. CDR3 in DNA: TGTGCCTCCGCCTCCGGGGATAGCAATCAGCCCCAGCATTTT. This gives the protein CASASGDSNQPQHF.

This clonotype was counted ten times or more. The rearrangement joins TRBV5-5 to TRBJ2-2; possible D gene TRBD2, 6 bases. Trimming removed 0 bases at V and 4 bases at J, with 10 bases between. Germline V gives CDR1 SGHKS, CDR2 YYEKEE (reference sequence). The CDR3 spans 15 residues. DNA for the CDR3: TGTGCCAGCAGCTTGGGTGGGACTCTCACCGGGGAGCTGTTTTTT. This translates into CASSLGGTLTGELFF.

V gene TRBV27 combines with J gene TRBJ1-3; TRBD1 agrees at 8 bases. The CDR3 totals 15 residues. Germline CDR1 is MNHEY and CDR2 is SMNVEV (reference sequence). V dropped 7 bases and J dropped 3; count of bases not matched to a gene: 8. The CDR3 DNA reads TGTGCCAGCACTACAACAGGGGGAGGTGGAAACACCATATATTTT. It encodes CASTTTGGGGNTIYF.

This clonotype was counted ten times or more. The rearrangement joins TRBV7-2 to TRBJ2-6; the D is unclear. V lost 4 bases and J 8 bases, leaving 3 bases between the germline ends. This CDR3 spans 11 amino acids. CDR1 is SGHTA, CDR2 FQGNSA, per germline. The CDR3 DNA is TGTGCCAGCAGCTCGACCAACGTCCTGACTTTC. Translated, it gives CASSSTNVLTF.

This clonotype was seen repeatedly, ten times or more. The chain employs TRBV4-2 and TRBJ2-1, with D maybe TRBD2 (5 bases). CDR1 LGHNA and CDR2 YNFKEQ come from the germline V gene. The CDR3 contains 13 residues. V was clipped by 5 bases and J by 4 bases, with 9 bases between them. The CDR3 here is CASSSSPYNEQFF. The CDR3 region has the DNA TGTGCCAGCAGCTCTAGCCCTTACAATGAGCAGTTCTTC.

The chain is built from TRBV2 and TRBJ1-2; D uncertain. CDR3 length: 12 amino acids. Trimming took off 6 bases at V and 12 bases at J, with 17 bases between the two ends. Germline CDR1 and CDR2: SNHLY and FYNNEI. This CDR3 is CASSEGLNPDTF. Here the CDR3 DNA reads TGTGCCAGCAGCGAGGGCCTTAACCCCGACACCTTC. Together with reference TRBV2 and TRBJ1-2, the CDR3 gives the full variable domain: EPEVTQTPSHQVTQMGQEVILRCVPISNHLYFYWYRQILGQKVEFLVSFYNNEISEKSEIFDDQFSVERPDGSNFTLKIRSTKLEDSAMYFCASSEGLNPDTFGSGTRLTVV.

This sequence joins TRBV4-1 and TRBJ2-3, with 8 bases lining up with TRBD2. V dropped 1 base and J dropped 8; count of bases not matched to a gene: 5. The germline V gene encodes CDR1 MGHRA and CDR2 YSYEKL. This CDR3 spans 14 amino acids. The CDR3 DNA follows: TGCGCCAGCAGCCAAGGACTAGCGATGGGTACGCAGTATTTT. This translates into CASSQGLAMGTQYF.

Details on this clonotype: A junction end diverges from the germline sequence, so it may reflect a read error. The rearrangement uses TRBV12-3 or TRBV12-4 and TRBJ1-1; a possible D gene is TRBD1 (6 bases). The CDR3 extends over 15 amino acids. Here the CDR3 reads CASSRQVPGGTESFF. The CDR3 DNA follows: TGTGCCAGCAGCCGACAGGTCCCTGGGGGCACTGAATCTTTCTTT.

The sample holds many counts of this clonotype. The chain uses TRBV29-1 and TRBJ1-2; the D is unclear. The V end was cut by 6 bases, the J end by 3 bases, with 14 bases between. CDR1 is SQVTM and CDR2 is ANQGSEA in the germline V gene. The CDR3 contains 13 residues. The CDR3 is CSVLNQIDYGYTF. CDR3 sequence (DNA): TGCAGCGTCCTAAACCAAATAGACTATGGCTACACCTTC.